Given below is one T cell receptor (beta chain) in context. The record originates from a study of T cell changes during pregnancy in multiple sclerosis. Profiling relied on immunoSEQ multiplex PCR, and the TCRdb table lists in-frame clones only, not all of them. The sample consists of roughly 100,000 clones, roughly 89% of them appearing once. V dropped 3 bases and J dropped 9 bases, with 15 bases sitting between them. Germline V lookup: CDR1 LNHNV, CDR2 YYDKDF (reference sequence). There are 14 residues in the CDR3. This chain uses TRBV15 with TRBJ2-1, with D perhaps TRBD1 (6 bases). The material sequenced was peripheral blood, taken after pregnancy. The source of this sequence is a female donor in good health, enrolled as a control in a pregnancy study. CDR3 loop: CATSRDRQVSEQFF. The CDR3 DNA reads TGTGCCACCAGCAGGGATCGACAGGTTTCTGAGCAGTTCTTC. Variable domain in full (rest from reference TRBV15 and TRBJ2-1): DAMVIQNPRYQVTQFGKPVTLSCSQTLNHNVMYWYQQKSSQAPKLLFHYYDKDFNNEADTPDNFQSRRPNTSFCFLDIRSPGLGDTAMYLCATSRDRQVSEQFFGPGTRLTVL.